The entry that follows covers one T cell receptor beta chain sequence. Antigen specificity is unknown. The data originate from a study of high-grade serous ovarian cancer treatment subgroups. Study-level information: Samples averaged approximately 15,000 reads and several thousand unique TCR beta rearrangements. Study-wide results and limits: Different patients shared almost no repertoire; same-patient tumors shared about 0.11 to 0.79. Without spatial data, bulk sequencing limits insight into HGSC tumor diversity. TCR relatedness rose with neoantigen level and trended with mutation load.

Tumor samples were taken before definitive surgery or chemotherapy. Method: immunoSEQ multiplex PCR; TCRdb's copy keeps in-frame clones and lacks some. The table has around 12,000 clones, around 83% seen once. Germline lookup yields CDR1 SGHVS and CDR2 FQNEAQ. The CDR3 has 13 residues. The V end was cut by 4 bases, the J end by 7 bases, with 13 bases between. This TCR came from a human donor with high-grade serous ovarian cancer. The chain carries TRBV7-8 and TRBJ1-1; D possibly corresponds to TRBD1 (5 bases). The specimen was tumor tissue. The CDR3 DNA is TGTGCCAGCAGCTCCAACGGGGGGTATGAAGCTTTCTTT. Translated, it gives CASSSNGGYEAFF.